This T cell receptor (beta chain) was sequenced for a study of blood T cell repertoires in COVID-19. Sequencing was performed with immunoSEQ multiplex PCR; in TCRdb, only in-frame clones are kept and a portion is missing. Seen here are 280,000 or so clones, around 88% observed once, and the top ten hold 2.1%. Germline assignment: CDR1 DFQATT and CDR2 SNEGSKA (reference sequence). The CDR3 has 11 amino acids. The ends were cut back, 6 bases at V and 6 bases at J, with 11 bases in the middle. Sequenced sample: peripheral blood. This clonotype was obtained from a woman aged 25-40 years who had recovered from COVID-19. The chain uses TRBV20-1 and TRBJ1-2; D gene uncertain. The CDR3 region has the DNA TGCAGTGCGTTCGCCAGTCATGGCTACACCTTC. It specifies CSAFASHGYTF.